The clone carrying this T cell receptor (beta chain) was recorded at least ten times. This record belongs to a study of T cells in Graves' hyperthyroidism and ophthalmopathy. The CDR3 has 13 residues. V lost 5 bases and J 0 bases, leaving 7 bases between the germline ends. Germline CDR1 LNHDA, CDR2 SQIVND (reference sequence). Patients with uncontrolled infections, other autoimmune diseases, pregnancy or lactation were excluded. TCR beta CDR3 regions were amplified from RNA transcripts. The HTBI set primed first-round TCR CDR3 RT-PCR. In TCRdb, the multiplex PCR reads were re-called with MiXCR into one record per CDR3 protein. The sample consists of hundreds of thousands of distinct CDR3 sequences, 12% to 15% of them appearing once.

The clonotype comes from a woman aged 40-49 years with Graves' ophthalmopathy. This chain connects TRBV19 to TRBJ1-1; D is ambiguous. Sequencing was performed on blood. CDR3 bases: TGTGCCAGTAGTTTCCAGCTGAACACTGAAGCTTTCTTT. Translating gives CASSFQLNTEAFF.